This TCR beta chain was sequenced during a study of shared clonotypes between healthy human individuals. Donors comprised only Caucasian adults living in Nashville, Tennessee. This CDR3 has 16 amino acids. Germline V lookup: CDR1 SGDLS, CDR2 YYNGEE. V lost 4 bases and J lost 4; bases outside the gene matches: 7. This table comes from immunoSEQ multiplex PCR, and its TCRdb copy is limited to in-frame clones, with some not included. This sample has about 980,000 clones, with more than 75% found just once. The chain combines TRBV9 with TRBJ2-1, with 11 nucleotides matching TRBD2. Material: memory CD4+ T cells sorted from blood. Described subset: CD45RA-negative fraction. This clonotype was sampled from a man between 18 and 29 years old in good health. CDR3 coding DNA: TGTGCCAGCAGCCCTTATGGACTAGCGGGTTACAATGAGCAGTTCTTC. It yields the protein CASSPYGLAGYNEQFF.